The 17 T cell receptor beta chains presented below share a single source sample, sequenced in a study of preoperative IRX-2 immunotherapy in early breast cancer. Data came from immunoSEQ multiplex PCR; TCRdb stores just in-frame clones and leaves some out. Altogether 40,000 to 45,000 clones are present, roughly 80% being singletons, with the ten largest covering approximately 1.1%. Documented treatment: preoperative locoregional IRX-2 cytokine immunotherapy. Sample: tumor tissue, taken after IRX-2 immunotherapy. The receptors stem from a human donor with breast cancer.

The chain employs TRBV11-3 and TRBJ2-7; D gene uncertain. Germline V gene data show CDR1 as SGHNT and CDR2 as YENEEA. CDR3 length: 16 residues. V was pared by 2 bases and J by 0 bases, with 14 bases between. CDR3 bases: TGTGCCAGCAGCTTAAGTTCAGAACTCTACTCCTACGAGCAGTACTTC. This gives the protein CASSLSSELYSYEQYF.

In DNA, the CDR3 is TGTGCCAGCAGCACCCCTAAAGTGGACAGTGCCTACACCTTC. Translated: CASSTPKVDSAYTF. The J gene is TRBJ1-2, the V gene TRBV11-3, with a weak D call TRBD1 (6 bases). V was shortened by 5 bases and J by 10 bases, with 20 bases between the two germline ends. Germline V gives CDR1 SGHNT, CDR2 YENEEA. The CDR3 runs 14 residues.

The V gene is TRBV6-8, the J gene TRBJ2-3, with D unclear. CDR1 is MNHGY, CDR2 SAAAGT, per germline. This CDR3 spans 15 amino acids. Trimming removed 7 bases at V and 1 base at J, with 15 bases between. The chain's CDR3 is CASTPGSPRTDTQYF. The CDR3 DNA reads TGTGCCAGCACTCCGGGCTCCCCTCGCACAGATACGCAGTATTTT.

Here the CDR3 reads CASRSGGAETQYF. DNA of the CDR3: TGTGCCAGCAGAAGCGGGGGGGCAGAGACCCAGTACTTC. The chain has TRBV6-8 and TRBJ2-5, with 10 bases identical to TRBD2. CDR1 and CDR2 (germline): MNHGY, SAAAGT. The CDR3 sequence is 13 residues long. V trimming: 6 bases; J trimming: 4 bases; junction bases outside the gene matches: 2.

Here the CDR3 DNA reads TGTGCCAGCACCGGGCCCCGCACAGATACGCAGTATTTT. It yields the protein CASTGPRTDTQYF. The chain employs TRBV7-1 and TRBJ2-3; no reliable D call. TRBV7-1 is an ORF, with its function uncertain. CDR3 size: 13 residues. The ends were cut back, 7 bases at V and 1 base at J, with 9 bases in the middle.

CDR3 in amino acids: CASSPRPGTGDTGELFF. For the CDR3, the DNA is TGTGCCAGCTCACCACGACCCGGCACAGGGGACACCGGGGAGCTGTTTTTT. The chain combines TRBV18 with TRBJ2-2; 7 bases match TRBD1. Trimming cost V 1 base and J 3 bases; bases outside gene matches: 8. In germline, CDR1 is KGHSH, CDR2 LQKENI. The CDR3 is 17 amino acids.

The V and J genes are TRBV28 and TRBJ1-4, with D perhaps TRBD1 (6 bases). CDR1 is MDHEN and CDR2 is SYDVKM in the germline V gene. This CDR3 contains 14 residues. Trimming shortened V by 3 bases and J by 4 bases, and 9 bases separated the two germline ends. CDR3 protein: CASSLQGNNEKLFF. CDR3 bases: TGTGCCAGCAGTTTGCAGGGGAATAATGAAAAACTGTTTTTT.

Turning to this clone: The junction differs from germline at one of its ends, possibly a read error. V is TRBV18 and J is TRBJ2-2, with 9 positions matching TRBD1. CDR1 KGHSH and CDR2 LQKENI come from the germline V gene. The CDR3 totals 16 residues. The CDR3 sequence is CASSPGTGTNIGELFF. CDR3 nucleotide sequence: TGTGCCAGCTCACCTGGGACAGGGACGAACATCGGGGAGCTGTTTTTT.

This clone has only a few counts. This chain links TRBV6-1 with TRBJ2-7; D remains ambiguous. CDR3 size: 14 residues. Germline CDR1 and CDR2: MNHNS and SASEGT. Trimming shortened V by 0 bases and J by 2 bases, and 8 bases separated the two germline ends. The CDR3 here is CASSEAGRTYEQYF. In DNA, the CDR3 is TGTGCCAGCAGTGAAGCAGGGCGAACCTACGAGCAGTACTTC.

The CDR3 is CASSPRTFYEQYF. In DNA form, the CDR3 reads TGTGCCAGCAGTCCCCGGACCTTCTACGAGCAGTACTTC. The chain recombines TRBV7-1 with TRBJ2-7, with D uncertain. TRBV7-1 is filed as an ORF, its function uncertain. CDR3 size: 13 residues. Trimming took 6 bases from V and 3 from J, leaving 12 bases between them.

The CDR3 nucleotides read TGTGCCAGTAGTACCACACGATACTCGGATCAGCCCCAGCATTTT. This encodes CASSTTRYSDQPQHF. The rearrangement uses TRBV19 and TRBJ1-5, with D unclear. Germline V gene lookup returns CDR1 LNHDA and CDR2 SQIVND (reference sequence). CDR3 length: 15 residues. Trimming removed 4 bases from V and 5 bases from J, with 15 bases in between.

V and J are TRBV9 and TRBJ2-7; 7 bases align to TRBD1. V dropped 5 bases and J dropped 7; count of bases not matched to a gene: 6. The germline V gene encodes CDR1 SGDLS and CDR2 YYNGEE. The CDR3 length is 12 residues. CDR3 region: CASSRQGREQYF. In DNA, the CDR3 is TGTGCCAGCAGTCGACAGGGTCGGGAGCAGTACTTC. The full variable domain, with the rest looked up from reference TRBV9 and TRBJ2-7, is DSGVTQTPKHLITATGQRVTLRCSPRSGDLSVYWYQQSLDQGLQFLIQYYNGEERAKGNILERFSAQQFPDLHSELNLSSLELGDSALYFCASSRQGREQYFGPGTRLTVT.

This clone is a singleton in its sample. V gene TRBV6-8 combines with J gene TRBJ2-4; 7 nucleotides line up with TRBD2. The CDR3 has 13 residues. CDR1 is MNHGY and CDR2 is SAAAGT in the germline V gene. The V and J ends lost 6 bases and 8 bases, in that order; junction bases with no gene match: 7. The CDR3, as DNA: TGTGCCAGCAGGTTAGCGGGCGGAGACATTCAGTACTTC. Protein: CASRLAGGDIQYF.

The J gene is TRBJ2-7, the V gene TRBV18; the match to TRBD2 covers 9 bases. Germline CDR1 is KGHSH and CDR2 is LQKENI. The CDR3 consists of 14 residues. V lost 6 bases to trimming and J lost 1 base; unmatched junction nucleotides: 4. Here the CDR3 reads CASSLAGGSYEQYF. The CDR3 DNA follows: TGTGCCAGCTCCCTTGCGGGGGGGTCCTACGAGCAGTACTTC.

V and J are TRBV7-8 and TRBJ2-5; 11 bases agree with TRBD2. Germline CDR1 SGHVS, CDR2 FQNEAQ. V shed 0 bases and J 13 bases; nucleotides not matched to a gene: 4. This CDR3 comprises 13 residues. The CDR3 sequence: CASSLASLAGGYF. The CDR3 DNA follows: TGTGCCAGCAGCTTAGCGAGTCTAGCGGGGGGGTACTTC. The whole variable domain, filled in from reference TRBV7-8 and TRBJ2-5, reads GAGVSQSPRYKVAKRGQDVALRCDPISGHVSLFWYQQALGQGPEFLTYFQNEAQLDKSGLPSDRFFAERPEGSVSTLKIQRTQQEDSAVYLCASSLASLAGGYFGPGTRLLVL.

The chain employs TRBV19 and TRBJ2-1; 7 nucleotides line up with TRBD1. This CDR3 has 15 amino acids. V lost 6 bases and J lost 0; bases outside the gene matches: 5. The germline V gene encodes CDR1 LNHDA and CDR2 SQIVND (reference sequence). The CDR3 region has the DNA TGTGCCAGTAGACCGGACAGGAGCTCCTACAATGAGCAGTTCTTC. Its translation: CASRPDRSSYNEQFF.

This clone was counted a few times. V and J are TRBV29-1 and TRBJ1-4; D perhaps matches TRBD1 (5 bases). Germline-derived CDR1 and CDR2 are SQVTM and ANQGSEA. V gave up 6 bases and J gave up 8 bases, with 25 bases separating them. The CDR3 contains 16 residues. In DNA, the CDR3 is TGCAGCGTCTTGGAGAGGCCAGGGACCGGCCTAGAAAAACTGTTTTTT. This codes for CSVLERPGTGLEKLFF.